The 18 T cell receptor beta chains presented below share a single source sample, sequenced in a study of patients and donors after allogeneic stem cell transplantation (dated by TCRdb to about 2020). The library was made by RT-PCR. These reads were obtained on a NextSeq 550. Starting from the raw public reads, TCRdb applied fastp trimming at Q25, assembled clones with MiXCR and retained in-frame beta chains. Entries are consolidated by CDR3 protein sequence, retaining the most common genes and DNA. The sample includes approximately 88,000 distinct CDR3 sequences, with around 5% observed a single time. The ten largest make up 2.5% to 3% of the sample. Sequenced: blood, either unsorted or a sorted T cell fraction (not recorded which). The receptor source for this set is a human donor who was either an allogeneic HSCT recipient or a stem cell or donor lymphocyte infusion donor (not recorded which). It is not recorded whose cells these are; they may come from a transplant donor.

This clonotype appeared many times. The chain recombines TRBV3-1 with TRBJ2-1; the D gene is possibly TRBD2 (5 bases). CDR1 LGHDT and CDR2 YNNKEL come from the germline V gene (reference sequence). The CDR3 spans 16 residues. Trimming took off 4 bases at V and 12 bases at J, with 25 bases between the two ends. The CDR3 DNA follows: TGTGCCAGCAGCCTAACCCAATGGACGGGGAACGAGGGGCAGTTCTTC. Protein: CASSLTQWTGNEGQFF.

This clonotype was seen at least ten times. This chain links TRBV20-1 with TRBJ2-7; D may be TRBD1 (5 bases). This CDR3 spans 14 amino acids. The V and J ends lost 6 bases and 0 bases respectively, with 15 bases between them. Germline assignment: CDR1 DFQATT and CDR2 SNEGSKA (reference sequence). The DNA of the CDR3 is TGCAGTGCCCCCCGAGCCCAGGGCTCCTACGAGCAGTACTTC. This translates into CSAPRAQGSYEQYF.

This clonotype has ten or more counts. The CDR3 nucleotides are TGTGCCAGCAGTCTCCCGACAGGGAATGGCTACACCTTC. It encodes CASSLPTGNGYTF. The rearrangement links TRBV27 to TRBJ1-2; TRBD1 agrees at 7 bases. J lost 6 bases, V lost 5 bases, and 6 bases had no gene match. The CDR3 has 13 amino acids. CDR1 is MNHEY, CDR2 SMNVEV, per germline (reference sequence).

This clonotype was seen ten or more times. The chain is built from TRBV28 and TRBJ1-2, with TRBD1 matching 8 bases. Trimming at V came to 5 bases and at J to 8 bases, leaving 7 bases not matched to a gene. In germline, CDR1 is MDHEN, CDR2 SYDVKM. This CDR3 region has 13 residues. The CDR3 bases are TGTGCCAGCAGTCTCAGACAGGGGCGCGGCTACACCTTC. This sequence encodes CASSLRQGRGYTF.

There are a few counts of this clonotype. The gene calls are TRBV7-3 and TRBJ1-1; D not certain. Trimming removed 1 base from V and 8 bases from J, with 11 bases in between. Germline V gives CDR1 SGHTA, CDR2 FQGTGA. This CDR3 spans 13 amino acids. The CDR3 region is CASSLNLRGEAFF. CDR3 DNA sequence: TGTGCCAGCAGCTTAAATCTCCGAGGGGAAGCTTTCTTT.

A few counts support this clonotype. The chain couples TRBV20-1 to TRBJ2-5, with D maybe TRBD1 (5 bases). The CDR3 extends over 12 amino acids. The V end lost 3 bases, the J end lost 10 bases, and 15 bases lay between the germline ends. Germline loops: CDR1 DFQATT, CDR2 SNEGSKA (reference sequence). CDR3 sequence reads: CSASYSIGHQYF. In nucleotides, the CDR3 is TGCAGTGCTAGTTACAGCATAGGACACCAGTACTTC.

In this sample, this clonotype turned up many times. This rearrangement joins TRBV20-1 to TRBJ2-4, with D unresolved. Trimming left V 6 bases short and J 1 base short, with 13 bases between. This CDR3 contains 14 residues. Germline V gene lookup returns CDR1 DFQATT and CDR2 SNEGSKA (reference sequence). The CDR3 DNA reads as TGCAGTGCCATGGACCCTCTGGCCAAAAACATTCAGTACTTC. It translates to CSAMDPLAKNIQYF.

This clonotype was seen at least ten times. V and J are TRBV5-1 and TRBJ1-1; tentative D call: TRBD1 (5 bases). The length of the CDR3 is 15 residues. Germline-derived CDR1 and CDR2 are SGHRS and YFSETQ. Trimming pared 2 bases from V and 2 bases from J, leaving 13 bases between. As DNA, the CDR3 is TGCGCCAGCAGCTTAGGGACCCTAACAAACACTGAAGCTTTCTTT. Encoded protein: CASSLGTLTNTEAFF. The full variable domain, completed using reference TRBV5-1 and TRBJ1-1, is KAGVTQTPRYLIKTRGQQVTLSCSPISGHRSVSWYQQTPGQGLQFLFEYFSETQRNKGNFPGRFSGRQFSNSRSEMNVSTLELGDSALYLCASSLGTLTNTEAFFGQGTRLTVV.

The rearrangement links TRBV10-2 to TRBJ2-5; D perhaps matches TRBD2 (6 bases). CDR3 length: 13 residues. Germline values: CDR1 WSHSY, CDR2 SAAADI. Trimming shortened V by 8 bases and J by 5 bases, and 15 bases separated the two germline ends. In DNA form, the CDR3 reads TGCGCCAGCTGGGGAGGCCCCGGGGAGACCCAGTACTTC. Its translation: CASWGGPGETQYF.

The sample holds many counts of this clonotype. The chain links TRBV15 to TRBJ2-1; TRBD1 agrees at 8 bases. Per germline, CDR1 LNHNV and CDR2 YYDKDF (reference sequence). After removal of 0 bases from V and 4 bases from J, the junction contained 17 bases not matched to a gene. This CDR3 is 20 amino acids long. The CDR3 spells CATSRDRSAPSQGVYNEQFF. CDR3 nucleotides: TGTGCCACCAGCAGAGATCGATCGGCTCCATCACAGGGGGTTTACAATGAGCAGTTCTTC.

The sample holds many counts of this clonotype. This chain connects TRBV20-1 to TRBJ2-3, with 10 bases that match TRBD2. CDR1 DFQATT and CDR2 SNEGSKA come from the germline V gene (reference sequence). V lost 4 bases, J lost 7 bases, and 11 bases stayed unmatched. CDR3 length: 15 residues. CDR3 residues: CSAIPLPSGGYTQYF. CDR3 DNA: TGCAGTGCTATCCCCCTACCTAGCGGGGGTTATACGCAGTATTTT.

Many counts were recorded for this clonotype. The chain uses TRBV7-3 and TRBJ2-1; D ambiguous. CDR1 and CDR2 from the germline V gene are SGHTA and FQGTGA. This CDR3 spans 14 amino acids. Trimming took 2 bases from V and 0 from J, leaving 5 bases between them. CDR3 amino acids: CASSLAPSYNEQFF. The DNA for the CDR3 is TGTGCCAGCAGCTTAGCGCCCTCCTACAATGAGCAGTTCTTC.

In its sample, this clonotype was seen many times. V usage is TRBV29-1 and J usage is TRBJ2-5; the D is unclear. V gave up 4 bases and J gave up 5 bases, with 11 bases separating them. Germline CDR1 and CDR2: SQVTM and ANQGSEA. CDR3 size: 12 residues. The CDR3 sequence is CSVVRRAETQYF. Here the CDR3 DNA reads TGCAGCGTTGTTCGGCGCGCGGAGACCCAGTACTTC. The variable domain in full, with the rest retrieved from reference TRBV29-1 and TRBJ2-5, is SAVISQKPSRDICQRGTSLTIQCQVDSQVTMMFWYRQQPGQSLTLIATANQGSEATYESGFVIDKFPISRPNLTFSTLTVSNMSPEDSSIYLCSVVRRAETQYFGPGTRLLVL.

This clonotype occurred a few times. This chain links TRBV12-3 or TRBV12-4 with TRBJ2-3; 13 nucleotides align to TRBD2. The CDR3 covers 17 residues. With 6 bases clipped from V and 0 bases from J, the junction kept 6 bases outside the gene matches. CDR3 in amino acids: CASRLGTSGTSTDTQYF. CDR3 coding DNA: TGTGCCAGCAGGTTGGGGACTAGCGGGACTAGCACAGATACGCAGTATTTT.

This clonotype came up a few times. This CDR3 is CSALQATEAFF. CDR3 nucleotide sequence: TGCAGTGCTTTACAGGCAACTGAAGCTTTCTTT. The rearrangement uses TRBV20-1 and TRBJ1-1, with D possibly being TRBD1 (5 bases). The CDR3 loop spans 11 amino acids. Germline V CDR1 and CDR2: DFQATT, SNEGSKA (reference sequence). Trimming pared 5 bases from V and 5 bases from J, leaving 9 bases between.

This clonotype was observed at least ten times. This chain joins TRBV2 and TRBJ2-1; 8 nucleotides line up with TRBD2. After removal of 8 bases from V and 7 bases from J, the junction contained 10 bases not matched to a gene. Germline CDR1 and CDR2: SNHLY and FYNNEI. The CDR3 has 14 amino acids. CDR3 in DNA: TGTGCCAGCGAAAGCGGGAGTCTACGTAATGAGCAGTTCTTC. Protein product: CASESGSLRNEQFF. Drawing the rest from reference TRBV2 and TRBJ2-1, the complete variable domain is EPEVTQTPSHQVTQMGQEVILRCVPISNHLYFYWYRQILGQKVEFLVSFYNNEISEKSEIFDDQFSVERPDGSNFTLKIRSTKLEDSAMYFCASESGSLRNEQFFGPGTRLTVL.

This clonotype has at least ten counts. The J gene is TRBJ2-1, the V gene TRBV7-9, with 7 positions matching TRBD2. V lost 1 base to trimming and J lost 5 bases; unmatched junction nucleotides: 2. The CDR3 has 14 amino acids. Looked up from germline, CDR1 is SEHNR and CDR2 is FQNEAQ (reference sequence). DNA for the CDR3: TGTGCCAGCAGCTTAGGACTAGCCCACAATGAGCAGTTCTTC. It codes for CASSLGLAHNEQFF.

There are many counts of this clonotype. Here the CDR3 DNA reads TGTGCCAGCAGCCCCAGGGGAGGGGAGACTGAAGCTTTCTTT. It is translated as CASSPRGGETEAFF. V is TRBV11-1 and J is TRBJ1-1; D might be TRBD1 (6 bases). V dropped 5 bases and J dropped 5 bases, with 15 bases sitting between them. The germline V gene has CDR1 SGHAT and CDR2 FQDESV (reference sequence). This CDR3 is built from 14 residues.